The 28 T cell receptor beta chains reported below all come from one sample, sequenced in a study of CD8 T cells in ankylosing spondylitis. Broader study findings: A motif in TCR beta, a set of about eight highly homologous variants, appeared characteristic of ankylosing spondylitis blood.

The antigens for these receptors are not known. Each CDR3 protein gets one entry after TCRdb re-called the 5' RACE reads with MiXCR. The profile shows around 480,000 distinct CDR3 sequences, 17% of them singletons. The sequenced material came from blood, either unsorted or a sorted T cell fraction (not recorded which). The receptors were gathered from a male donor with ankylosing spondylitis.

This clonotype was seen only a few times. The chain couples TRBV27 to TRBJ1-2, with a tentative D call TRBD1 (6 bases). The CDR3 runs 14 residues. V shed 3 bases and J shed 3 bases, with 11 bases lying between them. Germline CDR1 MNHEY, CDR2 SMNVEV (reference sequence). The CDR3 region has the DNA TGTGCCAGCAGTTTTGACAGGATGGACTATGGCTACACCTTC. Its translation is CASSFDRMDYGYTF.

This clonotype has only a few counts. The chain employs TRBV5-1 and TRBJ2-2; D gene unclear. Germline values: CDR1 SGHRS, CDR2 YFSETQ. This CDR3 contains 14 residues. Deletions cut 4 bases from V and 1 base from J, with 8 bases between. The CDR3 bases are TGCGCCAGCAGCAGGCTAGGGAACACCGGGGAGCTGTTTTTT. It encodes CASSRLGNTGELFF.

The CDR3 loop reads CASTSGNEQFF. As DNA, the CDR3 is TGTGCCTCGACTAGCGGGAATGAGCAGTTCTTC. The rearrangement links TRBV24-1 to TRBJ2-1; 10 nucleotides align to TRBD2. The CDR3 has 11 residues. With V trimmed by 12 bases and J by 7 bases, 2 bases remained unmatched. Germline CDR1 KGHDR, CDR2 SFDVKD.

This clonotype has just a few counts. The CDR3 loop is CASSLTRAGELFF. Written as DNA, the CDR3 is TGCGCCAGCAGCCTTACCAGGGCCGGGGAGCTGTTTTTT. This rearrangement joins TRBV4-3 to TRBJ2-2; maybe TRBD1 (5 bases). The CDR3 runs to 13 residues. Germline V gene data show CDR1 as LGHNA and CDR2 as YSLEER. V was shortened by 4 bases and J by 6 bases, with 9 bases between the two germline ends.

V usage is TRBV6-1 and J usage is TRBJ1-2, with D possibly being TRBD1 (5 bases). The CDR3 is made up of 15 amino acids. Germline CDR1 and CDR2: MNHNS and SASEGT. Trimming left V 6 bases short and J 1 base short, with 15 bases between. The CDR3 region has the DNA TGTGCCAGCAGGGCCAGACAGATAATTAACTATGGCTACACCTTC. Translation gives CASRARQIINYGYTF.

The chain combines TRBV3-1 with TRBJ2-3, with D unresolved. The CDR3 loop spans 17 amino acids. Per the germline V gene, CDR1 is LGHDT and CDR2 is YNNKEL (reference sequence). Trimming removed 1 base from V and 6 bases from J, with 20 bases in between. Here the CDR3 reads CASSQGRPGTFMDTQYF. CDR3 DNA: TGTGCCAGCAGCCAAGGTCGTCCAGGAACTTTTATGGATACGCAGTATTTT.

The chain recombines TRBV7-8 with TRBJ2-1, with a weak D call TRBD2 (6 bases). Trimming shortened V by 2 bases and J by 6 bases, and 14 bases separated the two germline ends. Per germline, CDR1 SGHVS and CDR2 FQNEAQ. This CDR3 has 15 amino acids. The CDR3 protein is CASSLQLAGGNEQFF. The DNA of the CDR3 is TGTGCCAGCAGCTTACAACTAGCCGGAGGCAATGAGCAGTTCTTC. Full variable domain (remainder filled in from reference TRBV7-8 and TRBJ2-1): GAGVSQSPRYKVAKRGQDVALRCDPISGHVSLFWYQQALGQGPEFLTYFQNEAQLDKSGLPSDRFFAERPEGSVSTLKIQRTQQEDSAVYLCASSLQLAGGNEQFFGPGTRLTVL.

This clonotype was seen a handful of times. The rearrangement uses TRBV6-1 and TRBJ1-5; D not certain. V dropped 1 base and J dropped 6 bases, with 16 bases sitting between them. The CDR3 sequence is 16 residues long. Germline CDR1 and CDR2: MNHNS and SASEGT. CDR3 nucleotide sequence: TGTGCCAGCAGTGAAGTTAGCTGGGGATCGGGTCAGCCCCAGCATTTT. This sequence encodes CASSEVSWGSGQPQHF.

This clonotype was seen only a few times. This chain uses TRBV7-9 with TRBJ2-5; TRBD1 matches 8 bases. The ends lost 3 bases at V and 4 bases at J; junction bases unmatched: 4. CDR3 length: 14 residues. Germline V gene lookup returns CDR1 SEHNR and CDR2 FQNEAQ (reference sequence). The CDR3 bases are TGTGCCAGCAGCTTCGCAGGGGGCACAGAGACCCAGTACTTC. Protein sequence: CASSFAGGTETQYF.

This clonotype showed up just a few times. The chain recombines TRBV5-1 with TRBJ2-5; 8 nucleotides align to TRBD1. The CDR3 is 15 amino acids. J lost 5 bases, V lost 4 bases, and 10 bases had no gene match. Per the germline V gene, CDR1 is SGHRS and CDR2 is YFSETQ. CDR3 sequence (DNA): TGCGCCAGCAGCCTCGGACAGGGTTGGTTGGAGACCCAGTACTTC. As protein: CASSLGQGWLETQYF.

This clonotype was picked up many times. The chain joins TRBV5-1 to TRBJ1-2; possibly TRBD1 for D (6 bases). Trimming shortened V by 1 base and J by 4 bases, and 11 bases separated the two germline ends. The length of the CDR3 is 14 residues. The germline V gene encodes CDR1 SGHRS and CDR2 YFSETQ. CDR3 region: CASSLFQGSYGYTF. The CDR3 DNA is TGCGCCAGCAGCTTGTTCCAGGGGTCCTATGGCTACACCTTC.

The table lists this clonotype with many counts. The rearrangement joins TRBV11-2 to TRBJ2-4; D might be TRBD1 (6 bases). CDR1 and CDR2 (germline): SGHAT, FQNNGV. This CDR3 has 18 residues. V lost 2 bases and J 0 bases, leaving 17 bases between the germline ends. CDR3 sequence: CASSLTGSMVLAKNIQYF. The CDR3 DNA follows: TGTGCCAGCAGCTTAACAGGGTCTATGGTGCTAGCCAAAAACATTCAGTACTTC.

This clonotype has just a few counts. The rearrangement uses TRBV20-1 and TRBJ2-1, with D unclear. The CDR3 is 14 residues long. CDR1 and CDR2 from the germline V gene are DFQATT and SNEGSKA (reference sequence). Trimming left V 3 bases short and J 0 bases short, with 9 bases between. The CDR3 DNA follows: TGCAGTGCTAGGGTCTCTAGCTCCTACAATGAGCAGTTCTTC. It is translated as CSARVSSSYNEQFF.

This clonotype was seen more than once but under ten times. The chain links TRBV6-5 to TRBJ2-2; TRBD2 agrees at 9 bases. V was pared by 4 bases and J by 6 bases, with 9 bases of the junction left unmatched. The CDR3 is made up of 16 amino acids. Germline assignment: CDR1 MNHEY and CDR2 SVGAGI. The DNA of the CDR3 is TGTGCCAGCAGTTCCCCGGGACTAGCTATAGCCGGGGAGCTGTTTTTT. Its translation is CASSSPGLAIAGELFF.

This clonotype was counted only a few times. The chain uses TRBV5-1 and TRBJ2-7; D call uncertain. V was shortened by 4 bases and J by 3 bases, with 14 bases between the two germline ends. Germline-derived CDR1 and CDR2 are SGHRS and YFSETQ. The CDR3 totals 14 residues. CDR3 in DNA: TGCGCCAGCAGCCTTAGCTCGGACGGCTACGAGCAGTACTTC. Protein: CASSLSSDGYEQYF.

The genes are TRBV29-1 and TRBJ2-1, with TRBD2 matching over 7 bases. Trimming took 4 bases from V and 2 from J; bases not matched to a gene: 5. Germline CDR1 SQVTM, CDR2 ANQGSEA. The CDR3 spans 14 residues. The CDR3 protein is CSVVGLGAYNEQFF. The DNA of the CDR3 is TGCAGCGTTGTTGGACTAGGGGCCTACAATGAGCAGTTCTTC.

The sample holds a few counts of this clonotype. The rearrangement uses TRBV5-1 and TRBJ2-7, with D tentatively TRBD2 (5 bases). The CDR3 covers 17 residues. V was cut by 0 bases and J by 7 bases, with 23 bases left in between. Germline V gene data show CDR1 as SGHRS and CDR2 as YFSETQ. The CDR3 DNA reads as TGCGCCAGCAGCTTGGCCACCAAGGATGGGAGAGTACGGGAGCAGTACTTC. Residues: CASSLATKDGRVREQYF.

This clonotype was observed a few times. This chain connects TRBV28 to TRBJ1-2; D remains unclear. The V end lost 6 bases, the J end lost 4 bases, and 18 bases lay between the germline ends. Germline-derived CDR1 and CDR2 are MDHEN and SYDVKM. The CDR3 is 15 amino acids. CDR3 in DNA: TGTGCCAGCAGGATTTTGGACGAAACGGGCTATGGCTACACCTTC. Protein sequence: CASRILDETGYGYTF.

The V call is TRBV29-1, the J call TRBJ2-7; D is perhaps TRBD2 (5 bases). The length of the CDR3 is 13 residues. Germline CDR1 reads SQVTM; CDR2 reads ANQGSEA. The germline V and J ends were trimmed by 3 bases and 2 bases, with 11 bases remaining between them. The CDR3 loop reads CSVESGITYEQYF. CDR3 DNA: TGCAGCGTTGAGTCGGGGATCACCTACGAGCAGTACTTC.

This clonotype was picked up a small number of times. The chain links TRBV28 to TRBJ2-7, with D possibly TRBD1 on 5 matching bases. Germline V gene lookup returns CDR1 MDHEN and CDR2 SYDVKM. This CDR3 is 12 amino acids long. V was clipped by 7 bases and J by 4 bases, with 11 bases between them. CDR3 DNA sequence: TGTGCCAGCATGCAGAAGGGGTACGAGCAGTACTTC. This sequence encodes CASMQKGYEQYF. Together with reference TRBV28 and TRBJ2-7, the CDR3 gives the full variable domain: DVKVTQSSRYLVKRTGEKVFLECVQDMDHENMFWYRQDPGLGLRLIYFSYDVKMKEKGDIPEGYSVSREKKERFSLILESASTNQTSMYLCASMQKGYEQYFGPGTRLTVT.

The chain joins TRBV7-3 to TRBJ2-2; D is uncertain. The CDR3 consists of 14 residues. Per the germline V gene, CDR1 is SGHTA and CDR2 is FQGTGA. V dropped 0 bases and J dropped 6 bases, with 8 bases sitting between them. This CDR3 reads CASSLTRWSGELFF. Here the CDR3 DNA reads TGTGCCAGCAGCTTAACGAGGTGGTCCGGGGAGCTGTTTTTT.

Ten or more counts support this clonotype. This chain uses TRBV5-1 with TRBJ1-4; the match to TRBD1 covers 8 bases. V shed 0 bases and J 5 bases; nucleotides not matched to a gene: 6. This CDR3 region has 16 residues. CDR1 SGHRS and CDR2 YFSETQ come from the germline V gene. DNA of the CDR3: TGCGCCAGCAGCTTGGGCCCGAGACAGGGGAATGAAAAACTGTTTTTT. It specifies CASSLGPRQGNEKLFF.

This clonotype has ten or more counts. V usage is TRBV5-1 and J usage is TRBJ2-1; 10 bases match TRBD2. CDR1 SGHRS and CDR2 YFSETQ come from the germline V gene. V shed 4 bases and J 0 bases; nucleotides not matched to a gene: 1. The CDR3 is 15 amino acids. The CDR3 nucleotides are TGCGCCAGCAGCACTAGCGGGGACTCCTACAATGAGCAGTTCTTC. Residues: CASSTSGDSYNEQFF.

There are a few counts of this clonotype. This chain connects TRBV27 to TRBJ1-2, with 7 bases that match TRBD1. Unmatched junction bases numbered 9, after V lost 5 bases and J lost 3 bases. Germline assignment: CDR1 MNHEY and CDR2 SMNVEV (reference sequence). The CDR3 is 15 amino acids. Written as DNA, the CDR3 is TGTGCCAGCAGTAGCGGACAGGTGGCGCACTATGGCTACACCTTC. Translated, it gives CASSSGQVAHYGYTF.

Many counts were recorded for this clonotype. The chain links TRBV29-1 to TRBJ1-5, with D possibly TRBD1 on 6 matching bases. CDR3 length: 13 amino acids. The germline V and J ends were trimmed by 4 bases and 7 bases, with 14 bases remaining between them. Germline V gives CDR1 SQVTM, CDR2 ANQGSEA. The CDR3 loop is CSVAGGAWQPQHF. The DNA for the CDR3 is TGCAGCGTTGCGGGGGGGGCTTGGCAGCCCCAGCATTTT. The full variable domain, its missing parts supplied by reference TRBV29-1 and TRBJ1-5, is SAVISQKPSRDICQRGTSLTIQCQVDSQVTMMFWYRQQPGQSLTLIATANQGSEATYESGFVIDKFPISRPNLTFSTLTVSNMSPEDSSIYLCSVAGGAWQPQHFGDGTRLSIL.

This clonotype showed up just once. The rearrangement joins TRBV28 to TRBJ2-1; the D gene is possibly TRBD2 (6 bases). The CDR3 is made up of 16 amino acids. With 7 bases removed from V and 0 bases from J, the gap between germline ends came to 16 bases. Looked up from germline, CDR1 is MDHEN and CDR2 is SYDVKM. The chain's CDR3 is CASISLDGSSYNEQFF. CDR3 in DNA: TGTGCCAGCATCAGCCTGGACGGGAGCTCCTACAATGAGCAGTTCTTC.

The table lists this clonotype with many counts. V and J are TRBV12-3 or TRBV12-4 and TRBJ2-3; TRBD2 matches at 13 bases. V shed 4 bases and J 4 bases; nucleotides not matched to a gene: 5. The CDR3 covers 16 residues. CDR3 DNA sequence: TGTGCCAGCAGTTACAGGACTAGCGGGAGATCAGATACGCAGTATTTT. Translating it yields CASSYRTSGRSDTQYF.

The chain recombines TRBV20-1 with TRBJ1-1; D gene ambiguous. Trimming stripped 0 bases from V and 0 bases from J, with 17 bases between. The CDR3 covers 17 residues. Germline loops: CDR1 DFQATT, CDR2 SNEGSKA (reference sequence). The CDR3 loop reads CSARDFAPALMNTEAFF. CDR3 DNA sequence: TGCAGTGCTAGAGATTTCGCCCCGGCACTAATGAACACTGAAGCTTTCTTT.